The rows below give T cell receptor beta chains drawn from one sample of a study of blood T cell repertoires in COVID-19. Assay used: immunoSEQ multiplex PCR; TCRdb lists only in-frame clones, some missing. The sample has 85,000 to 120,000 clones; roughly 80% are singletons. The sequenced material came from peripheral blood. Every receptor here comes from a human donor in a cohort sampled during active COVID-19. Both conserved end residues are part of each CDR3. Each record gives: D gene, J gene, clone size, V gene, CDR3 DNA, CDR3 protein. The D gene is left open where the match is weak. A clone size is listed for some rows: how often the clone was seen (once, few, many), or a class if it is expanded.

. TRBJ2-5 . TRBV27 TGTGCCAGCAGTACCAACAGGGCCGAGACCCAGTACTTC CASSTNRAETQYF
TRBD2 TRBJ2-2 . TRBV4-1 TGCGCCAGCAGATTCGGACTAGCGGGGGGGAAGAACACCGGGGAGCTGTTTTTT CASRFGLAGGKNTGELFF
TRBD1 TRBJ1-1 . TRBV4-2 TGTGCCAGCAGCCAATTTAGGGGACAGGAGGGCACTGAAGCTTTCTTT CASSQFRGQEGTEAFF
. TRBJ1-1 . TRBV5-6 TGTGCCAGCAGCTTGCGGGGTACGGCTTTCTTT CASSLRGTAFF
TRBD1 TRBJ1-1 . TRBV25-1 TGTGCCAGCAGTGTTAACAGGGGAACTGAAGCTTTCTTT CASSVNRGTEAFF
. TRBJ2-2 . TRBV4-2 TGTGCCAGCAGCCGGGTGATGTATGGAGACGGCGGGGAGCTGTTTTTT CASSRVMYGDGGELFF
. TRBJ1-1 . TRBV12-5 TGTGCTAGTGGTTCGATCACAGTGAACACTGAAGCTTTCTTT CASGSITVNTEAFF
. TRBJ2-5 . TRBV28 TGTGCCAGCAGTTTAGGCTGGAACAGCCAAGAGACCCAGTACTTC CASSLGWNSQETQYF
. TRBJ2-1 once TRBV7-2 TGTGCCAGCAGCTTAGCCCGGGACAATGAGCAGTTCTTC CASSLARDNEQFF
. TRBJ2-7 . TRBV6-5 TGTGCCAGCAGTCTCCGGGACACGGACTACGAGCAGTACTTC CASSLRDTDYEQYF
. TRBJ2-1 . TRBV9 TGTGCCAGCAGCGCCTCCCCGTTCAATGAGCAGTTCTTC CASSASPFNEQFF
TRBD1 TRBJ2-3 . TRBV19 TGTGCCAGTAGTAGGTCGGGACAGGGGGGGTCGTTGGGCACAGATACGCAGTATTTT CASSRSGQGGSLGTDTQYF
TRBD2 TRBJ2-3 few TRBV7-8 TGTGCCAGCAGCTTTATCCCAACTGTAGCGGGGGGGATCACAGATACGCAGTATTTT CASSFIPTVAGGITDTQYF
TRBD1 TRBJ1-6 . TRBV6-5 TGTGCCAGCAGTCTACAGGGGAACTATAATTCACCCCTCCACTTT CASSLQGNYNSPLHF
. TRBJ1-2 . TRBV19 TGTGCCAGTAGGGAGAGTAGACAGATTACGAACTATGGCTACACCTTC CASRESRQITNYGYTF
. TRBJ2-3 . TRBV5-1 TGCGCCAGCAGCTTGCGTCCCCCTCCGACAGATACGCAGTATTTT CASSLRPPPTDTQYF
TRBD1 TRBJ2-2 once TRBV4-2 TGTGCCAGCAGTCCAAAACAGGGGCAGACCACCGGGGAGCTGTTTTTT CASSPKQGQTTGELFF
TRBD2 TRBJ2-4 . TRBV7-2 TGTGCCAGCAGCGGCCTAGCGGGGAATATAGCCAAAAACATTCAGTACTTC CASSGLAGNIAKNIQYF
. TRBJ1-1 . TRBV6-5 TGTGCCAGCAGTACAGGGAGGGGAACTGAAGCTTTCTTT CASSTGRGTEAFF
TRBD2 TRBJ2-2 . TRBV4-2 TGTGCCAGCAGCCAGTTACTAGCGGGGGCGAGCACCGGGGAGCTGTTTTTT CASSQLLAGASTGELFF
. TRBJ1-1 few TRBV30 TGTGCCTGGAGGCGGGAGGCTGAAGCTTTCTTT CAWRREAEAFF
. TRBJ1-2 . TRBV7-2 TGTGCCAGCAGCTTCAGGGTTGGCTCTCCTAACTATGGCTACACCTTC CASSFRVGSPNYGYTF
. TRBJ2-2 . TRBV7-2 TGTGCCAGCAGCTTGGACAGATACACCGGGGAGCTGTTTTTT CASSLDRYTGELFF
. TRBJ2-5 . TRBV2 TGTGCCAGCAGTGAATTAGGGACAACCCAAGAGACCCAGTACTTC CASSELGTTQETQYF
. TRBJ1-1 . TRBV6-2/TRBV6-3 TGTGCCAGCAGTTTCGGGGGGCGAGGGAACACTGAAGCTTTCTTT CASSFGGRGNTEAFF
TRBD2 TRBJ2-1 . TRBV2 TGTGCCAGCAGTGAAGCGCGACTAGCGGGGAATGAGCAGTTCTTC CASSEARLAGNEQFF
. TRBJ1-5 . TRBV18 TGTGCCAGCTCAGGCTCGGGAGATCAGCCCCAGCATTTT CASSGSGDQPQHF
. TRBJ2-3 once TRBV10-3 TGTGCCATCAGTGAGACTAGCACAGATACGCAGTATTTT CAISETSTDTQYF
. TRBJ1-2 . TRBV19 TGTGCCAGTAGTAACAGGGTCAACTATGGCTACACCTTC CASSNRVNYGYTF
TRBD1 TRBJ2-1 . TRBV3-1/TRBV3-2 TGTGCCAGCAGCCTCCAGACAGGGATCAATGAGCAGTTCTTC CASSLQTGINEQFF
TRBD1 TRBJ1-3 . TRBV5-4 TGTGCCAGCAGCGGATCGACAGGGCCTTACTCTGGAAACACCATATATTTT CASSGSTGPYSGNTIYF
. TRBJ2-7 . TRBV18 TGTGCCAGCTCTCCGCAGGACGGGGCCTACGAGCAGTACTTC CASSPQDGAYEQYF
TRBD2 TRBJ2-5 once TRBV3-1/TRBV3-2 TGTGCCAGCAGCCAAGATCTAGCGGGGGGCCCCTCGGCCCAGTACTTC CASSQDLAGGPSAQYF
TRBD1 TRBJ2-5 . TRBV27 TGTGCCAGCAGTTCTCTCGACCGGGACAGGGGAGAGACCCAGTACTTC CASSSLDRDRGETQYF
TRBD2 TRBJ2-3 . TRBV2 TGTGCCAGCAGTCAAGTAGGACTAGCGGGAGATACGCAGTATTTT CASSQVGLAGDTQYF
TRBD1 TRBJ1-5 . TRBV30 TGTGCCTGGCGACAGGGAAAGAACAATCAGCCCCAGCATTTT CAWRQGKNNQPQHF
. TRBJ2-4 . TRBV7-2 TGTGCCAGCAAACCGGGGGTGGCCGGGGACATTCAGTACTTC CASKPGVAGDIQYF
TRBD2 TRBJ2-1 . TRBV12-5 TGTGCTAGTGGTTTGGCCACGGGGGGAAGCGGGCCGAATGAGCAGTTCTTC CASGLATGGSGPNEQFF
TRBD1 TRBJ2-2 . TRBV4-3 TGCGCCAGCAGCCAAGTTCGGCCGGGACAGGGCTTCACCGGGGAGCTGTTTTTT CASSQVRPGQGFTGELFF
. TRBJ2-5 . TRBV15 TGTGCCACCAGCAGAGCGCAGGGTAGTTTAGAGACCCAGTACTTC CATSRAQGSLETQYF
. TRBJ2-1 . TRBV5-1 TGCGCCAGCAGCCTTGTTATAAGCGGCCCAAATGAGCAGTTCTTC CASSLVISGPNEQFF